The rows below give T cell receptor beta chains drawn from one sample of a study of T-cell reconstitution after alpha-beta-depleted transplantation in children. From the PCR reads, TCRdb called clonotypes with MiXCR, one entry per CDR3 protein. The sample has about 72,000 distinct CDR3 sequences; 7.3% are singletons. Sequences were derived from PBMCs from the stem cell graft donor, sampled from the stem cell graft. The receptors here all came from a human donor who donated a stem cell graft to a child with acute lymphoblastic leukemia. The CDR3 runs from the conserved cysteine through the conserved F or W. D genes are given only for firm matches. Clone size, where shown, is once, few, many, or a class for clones that have expanded.

d_gene: .
abundance: many
j_gene: TRBJ2-1
v_gene: TRBV6-1
CDR3nt: TGTGACAGCAGTGCCCTTGCCCCTCCGGATGAGCAGTTCTTC
CDR3aa: CDSSALAPPDEQFF

d_gene: .
abundance: .
j_gene: TRBJ1-2
v_gene: TRBV20-1
CDR3nt: TGCAGTGCTAGAGCCTCAAGTCCGGGCTACGGAAACGATGGCTACACCTTC
CDR3aa: CSARASSPGYGNDGYTF

d_gene: TRBD2
abundance: many
j_gene: TRBJ2-1
v_gene: TRBV14
CDR3nt: TGTGCCAGCAGCCAACCGGGACTAGTCGTCCAGCAGTTCTTC
CDR3aa: CASSQPGLVVQQFF

d_gene: .
abundance: many
j_gene: TRBJ1-6
v_gene: TRBV9
CDR3nt: TGTGCCAGCAGCACGAACCGGGACGGCGTTAATTCACCCCTCCACTTT
CDR3aa: CASSTNRDGVNSPLHF

d_gene: .
abundance: few
j_gene: TRBJ2-7
v_gene: TRBV2
CDR3nt: TGTGCCAGCAACCAACACCAGGGGCCTCGGACCTACGAGCAGTACTTC
CDR3aa: CASNQHQGPRTYEQYF

d_gene: TRBD2
abundance: many
j_gene: TRBJ2-1
v_gene: TRBV29-1
CDR3nt: TGCAGCGTTGAGGCGGGAGGGCACCATGAGCAGTTCTTC
CDR3aa: CSVEAGGHHEQFF

d_gene: .
abundance: once
j_gene: TRBJ2-1
v_gene: TRBV19
CDR3nt: TGTGCCAGTAGTATAGGGGTTTCTGGGAGGTATCACAATGAGCAGTTCTTC
CDR3aa: CASSIGVSGRYHNEQFF

d_gene: TRBD1
abundance: many
j_gene: TRBJ1-5
v_gene: TRBV28
CDR3nt: TGTGCCAGCAACCCGAGCCAACCGGGACAGGGCAATCAGCCCCAGCATTTT
CDR3aa: CASNPSQPGQGNQPQHF

d_gene: .
abundance: many
j_gene: TRBJ2-3
v_gene: TRBV18
CDR3nt: TGTGCCAGCTCACGAAATCGGGGCAACACAGATACGCAGTATTTT
CDR3aa: CASSRNRGNTDTQYF

d_gene: .
abundance: many
j_gene: TRBJ1-6
v_gene: TRBV10-3
CDR3nt: TGTGCCATCAGCTTCACCTATAATTCACCCCTCCACTTT
CDR3aa: CAISFTYNSPLHF

d_gene: .
abundance: few
j_gene: TRBJ2-7
v_gene: TRBV20-1
CDR3nt: TGCAGTGCTAGAGATCCAGGGGCGGCCTCCTACGAGCAGTACTTC
CDR3aa: CSARDPGAASYEQYF

d_gene: .
abundance: few
j_gene: TRBJ2-4
v_gene: TRBV6-2/TRBV6-3
CDR3nt: TGTGCCAGCAGTTACCCACGGACGGCCCCCAAAAACATTCAGTACTTC
CDR3aa: CASSYPRTAPKNIQYF

d_gene: .
abundance: .
j_gene: TRBJ2-2
v_gene: TRBV5-4
CDR3nt: TGTGCCAGCAGCTTGAACAGGGTGAACACCGGGGAGCTGTTTTTT
CDR3aa: CASSLNRVNTGELFF

d_gene: .
abundance: many
j_gene: TRBJ1-1
v_gene: TRBV13
CDR3nt: TGTGCCAGCAACATCCTGCGGGCCAACACTGAAGCTTTCTTT
CDR3aa: CASNILRANTEAFF

d_gene: TRBD2
abundance: many
j_gene: TRBJ2-5
v_gene: TRBV20-1
CDR3nt: TGCAGTGCTAGAGCAGGGACTAGCGGGAAAGAGACCCAGTACTTC
CDR3aa: CSARAGTSGKETQYF

d_gene: .
abundance: many
j_gene: TRBJ1-2
v_gene: TRBV14
CDR3nt: TGTGCCAGCAGCCAAGGGAGGGGCAGTCACTATGGCTACACCTTC
CDR3aa: CASSQGRGSHYGYTF

d_gene: TRBD1
abundance: few
j_gene: TRBJ1-1
v_gene: TRBV7-2
CDR3nt: TGTGCCAGCAGCCCCAGACAGGGCCTTGAAGCTTTCTTT
CDR3aa: CASSPRQGLEAFF

d_gene: TRBD1
abundance: many
j_gene: TRBJ2-2
v_gene: TRBV14
CDR3nt: TGTGCCAGCAGCCCACAAGCCGGGACAGGGGGCCGTAACACCGGGGAGCTGTTTTTT
CDR3aa: CASSPQAGTGGRNTGELFF

d_gene: TRBD1
abundance: many
j_gene: TRBJ2-6
v_gene: TRBV4-1
CDR3nt: TGCGCCAGCAGCCGCCGGGACAGGGGGTCTGGGGCCAACGTCCTGACTTTC
CDR3aa: CASSRRDRGSGANVLTF

d_gene: TRBD1
abundance: many
j_gene: TRBJ1-2
v_gene: TRBV6-1
CDR3nt: TGTGCCAGCAGTGAAGCTCCGGGACAGAGTCATGGCTACACCTTC
CDR3aa: CASSEAPGQSHGYTF

d_gene: .
abundance: many
j_gene: TRBJ2-3
v_gene: TRBV12-3/TRBV12-4
CDR3nt: TGTGCCAGCAGGCAAGGGGCGTCAGATACGCAGTATTTT
CDR3aa: CASRQGASDTQYF

d_gene: TRBD2
abundance: medium-sized
j_gene: TRBJ2-1
v_gene: TRBV20-1
CDR3nt: TGCAGTGCCGCCTCAAGCGAGCGGGGGGGCAATGAGCAGTTCTTC
CDR3aa: CSAASSERGGNEQFF